Shown below are 15 T cell receptor beta chains from a single sample sequenced in a study of cytomegalovirus exposure and HLA in healthy donors. The PCR used 60 Vbeta and 13 Jbeta primers. The data were produced by immunoSEQ multiplex PCR, yet TCRdb's version contains in-frame clones alone and is incomplete. The sample has 160,000 or so clones, almost 85% seen once. The source material was PBMCs. The receptors come from a man aged 25-45 years in good health and CMV-seronegative.

This chain joins TRBV5-1 and TRBJ2-7; 15 bases map to TRBD2. V lost 4 bases and J lost 7; bases outside the gene matches: 9. The CDR3 has 16 residues. CDR1 is SGHRS, CDR2 YFSETQ, per germline. Here the CDR3 reads CASSNRTSGGAGEQYF. The CDR3 coding sequence is TGCGCCAGCAGCAACAGGACTAGCGGGGGGGCGGGGGAGCAGTACTTC.

CDR3 bases: TGTGCCAGCAGCTTAGTTGACAGGGCCCAAGAGACCCAGTACTTC. Translated: CASSLVDRAQETQYF. The chain uses TRBV7-2 and TRBJ2-5; TRBD1 agrees at 7 bases. The germline V gene has CDR1 SGHTA and CDR2 FQGNSA. Germline trimming cut 1 base from V and 1 base from J; bases unmatched to any gene: 3. The CDR3 runs 15 residues. Supplemented by reference TRBV7-2 and TRBJ2-5, the full variable domain reads GAGVSQSPSNKVTEKGKDVELRCDPISGHTALYWYRQSLGQGLEFLIYFQGNSAPDKSGLPSDRFSAERTGGSVSTLTIQRTQQEDSAVYLCASSLVDRAQETQYFGPGTRLLVL.

The rearrangement uses TRBV5-5 and TRBJ1-5, with D maybe TRBD1 (6 bases). V was shortened by 0 bases and J by 4 bases, with 14 bases between the two germline ends. The CDR3 contains 16 residues. CDR1 and CDR2 from the germline V gene are SGHKS and YYEKEE (reference sequence). The CDR3 loop is CASSLGDQGRNQPQHF. CDR3 in DNA: TGTGCCAGCAGCTTGGGGGATCAGGGGCGAAATCAGCCCCAGCATTTT.

About this clone itself: One end of the junction is discordant with germline, which a read error may explain. This chain links TRBV18 with TRBJ1-1; TRBD1 matches at 11 bases. The CDR3 is 15 residues long. Germline loops: CDR1 KGHSH, CDR2 LQKENI. CDR3: CASSPRTGGDSEAFF. DNA of the CDR3: TGTGCCAGCTCACCACGGACAGGGGGCGATTCTGAGGCTTTCTTT. The whole variable domain, filled in from reference TRBV18 and TRBJ1-1, reads NAGVMQNPRHLVRRRGQEARLRCSPMKGHSHVYWYRQLPEEGLKFMVYLQKENIIDESGMPKERFSAEFPKEGPSILRIQQVVRGDSAAYFCASSPRTGGDSEAFFGQGTRLTVV.

This clone was seen a single time. The rearrangement uses TRBV19 and TRBJ1-2, with D unclear. V lost 2 bases and J lost 3, with 13 bases in between. In germline, CDR1 is LNHDA, CDR2 SQIVND (reference sequence). The CDR3 is 15 amino acids. The CDR3 sequence: CASSISRGDHYGYTF. The DNA for the CDR3 is TGTGCCAGTAGTATAAGTCGGGGAGACCACTATGGCTACACCTTC.

This clone was detected once. The CDR3 bases are TGTGCCACCAGCAGTGATACTAGCGGGGGGGTAGAGCAGTACTTC. It yields the protein CATSSDTSGGVEQYF. The rearrangement uses TRBV15 and TRBJ2-7, with 13 bases lining up with TRBD2. The V gene's germline CDR1 is LNHNV and CDR2 YYDKDF (reference sequence). V gave up 3 bases and J gave up 7 bases; unmatched junction bases: 6. The CDR3 spans 15 residues.

The J gene is TRBJ2-7, the V gene TRBV9, with D tentatively TRBD1 (6 bases). The CDR3 has 16 amino acids. Germline CDR1 reads SGDLS; CDR2 reads YYNGEE. Trimming removed 4 bases at V and 2 bases at J, with 19 bases between. The CDR3 DNA is TGTGCCAGCAGCCCCGGGGCAGGGGTGGGAGCCTACGAGCAGTACTTC. Its translation: CASSPGAGVGAYEQYF.

This sequence joins TRBV7-6 and TRBJ2-7, with a possible D match to TRBD1 (5 bases). The CDR3 is 16 residues long. Per the germline V gene, CDR1 is SGHVS and CDR2 is FNYEAQ. The ends were cut back, 1 base at V and 3 bases at J, with 16 bases in the middle. CDR3 sequence: CASSLGVARGIYEQYF. The CDR3 bases are TGTGCCAGCAGCTTAGGGGTGGCTAGGGGAATCTACGAGCAGTACTTC. Based on the CDR3 plus reference TRBV7-6 and TRBJ2-7, the full variable domain is GAGVSQSPRYKVTKRGQDVALRCDPISGHVSLYWYRQALGQGPEFLTYFNYEAQQDKSGLPNDRFSAERPEGSISTLTIQRTEQRDSAMYRCASSLGVARGIYEQYFGPGTRLTVT.

The chain joins TRBV2 to TRBJ2-3; a weak D match, TRBD2 (6 bases). V dropped 7 bases and J dropped 1 base, with 12 bases sitting between them. Germline CDR1 reads SNHLY; CDR2 reads FYNNEI. This CDR3 contains 14 residues. CDR3 sequence: CASTQGLRTDTQYF. The CDR3 DNA sequence: TGTGCCAGCACCCAGGGACTCCGCACAGATACGCAGTATTTT.

The J gene is TRBJ2-5, the V gene TRBV30, with a possible D match to TRBD2 (5 bases). CDR1 and CDR2 (germline): GTSNPN, SVGIG (reference sequence). This CDR3 is 13 amino acids long. Trimming shortened V by 7 bases and J by 1 base, and 13 bases separated the two germline ends. The CDR3 is CASPAASQETQYF. The DNA of the CDR3 is TGTGCCTCCCCAGCGGCTAGCCAAGAGACCCAGTACTTC.

This CDR3 is CAWWGIRTGGEAGELFF. The CDR3, as DNA: TGTGCCTGGTGGGGGATCCGGACAGGGGGCGAGGCCGGGGAGCTGTTTTTT. The rearrangement uses TRBV30 and TRBJ2-2, with 11 bases aligning to TRBD1. Germline CDR1 is GTSNPN and CDR2 is SVGIG (reference sequence). CDR3 size: 17 residues. V was pared by 5 bases and J by 6 bases, with 14 bases of the junction left unmatched.

The gene calls are TRBV7-9 and TRBJ2-5, with 7 bases that match TRBD1. The DNA matches TRBJ2-7 better at its end, which makes the J call doubtful. The CDR3 totals 14 residues. In germline, CDR1 is SEHNR, CDR2 FQNEAQ (reference sequence). The CDR3 reads CASSLGGQFYEQYF. The CDR3 nucleotides read TGTGCCAGCAGCTTAGGGGGACAGTTCTACGAGCAGTACTTC.

The chain recombines TRBV10-3 with TRBJ2-7, with 14 bases lining up with TRBD2. Germline assignment: CDR1 ENHRY and CDR2 SYGVKD. The CDR3 extends over 14 amino acids. J gave up 5 bases and V 7 bases, and 4 bases lay outside the gene matches. The CDR3: CAINPGLAGDEQYF. DNA for the CDR3: TGTGCCATCAACCCGGGACTAGCGGGGGACGAGCAGTACTTC.

This chain links TRBV18 with TRBJ2-2; perhaps TRBD1 as D (5 bases). V was trimmed by 5 bases and J by 5 bases, leaving 15 bases between them. Germline-derived CDR1 and CDR2 are KGHSH and LQKENI. CDR3 length: 15 residues. CDR3 amino acids: CASSSFRASTGELFF. DNA of the CDR3: TGTGCCAGCTCATCCTTCAGGGCGTCGACCGGGGAGCTGTTTTTT.

This chain links TRBV29-1 with TRBJ1-2; D gene ambiguous. Germline-derived CDR1 and CDR2 are SQVTM and ANQGSEA. Trimming pared 6 bases from V and 6 bases from J, leaving 5 bases between. The CDR3 contains 9 residues. CDR3 DNA: TGCAGCGTGGGAGATGGCTACACCTTC. This gives the protein CSVGDGYTF.